Below, 3 T cell receptor beta chains from the same sample are listed, as sequenced in a study of control samples from healthy donors and cancer patients. Sequencing was performed with immunoSEQ multiplex PCR; in TCRdb, only in-frame clones are kept and a portion is missing. The sample holds some 130,000 clones, about nine tenths seen once. The sample taken for sequencing was blood. The receptors here all came from a man in his late teens or twenties in good health.

This sequence joins TRBV3-1 (or the pseudogene TRBV3-2) and TRBJ2-1, with D unclear. The CDR3 totals 13 residues. The ends were cut back, 1 base at V and 6 bases at J, with 7 bases in the middle. Germline V CDR1 and CDR2: LGHDT, YNNKEL (reference sequence). The CDR3, as DNA: TGTGCCAGCAGCCAAGCCGGCTCCAATGAGCAGTTCTTC. It translates to CASSQAGSNEQFF.

The chain recombines TRBV27 with TRBJ1-5; D gene ambiguous. V shed 6 bases and J shed 8 bases, with 14 bases lying between them. CDR1 and CDR2 from the germline V gene are MNHEY and SMNVEV (reference sequence). This CDR3 region has 13 residues. The CDR3 DNA reads TGTGCCAGCAGGGGTGACTGGACGAAGCCCCAGCATTTT. This sequence encodes CASRGDWTKPQHF.

This chain connects TRBV6-4 to TRBJ1-1; 12 positions match TRBD1. This CDR3 has 16 residues. Germline CDR1 reads MRHNA; CDR2 reads SNTAGT. V shed 2 bases, J shed 6 bases, and the junction held 7 bases outside the gene matches. The chain's CDR3 is CASSDQPGQGAAEAFF. CDR3 DNA: TGTGCCAGCAGTGACCAACCGGGACAGGGGGCCGCTGAAGCTTTCTTT.